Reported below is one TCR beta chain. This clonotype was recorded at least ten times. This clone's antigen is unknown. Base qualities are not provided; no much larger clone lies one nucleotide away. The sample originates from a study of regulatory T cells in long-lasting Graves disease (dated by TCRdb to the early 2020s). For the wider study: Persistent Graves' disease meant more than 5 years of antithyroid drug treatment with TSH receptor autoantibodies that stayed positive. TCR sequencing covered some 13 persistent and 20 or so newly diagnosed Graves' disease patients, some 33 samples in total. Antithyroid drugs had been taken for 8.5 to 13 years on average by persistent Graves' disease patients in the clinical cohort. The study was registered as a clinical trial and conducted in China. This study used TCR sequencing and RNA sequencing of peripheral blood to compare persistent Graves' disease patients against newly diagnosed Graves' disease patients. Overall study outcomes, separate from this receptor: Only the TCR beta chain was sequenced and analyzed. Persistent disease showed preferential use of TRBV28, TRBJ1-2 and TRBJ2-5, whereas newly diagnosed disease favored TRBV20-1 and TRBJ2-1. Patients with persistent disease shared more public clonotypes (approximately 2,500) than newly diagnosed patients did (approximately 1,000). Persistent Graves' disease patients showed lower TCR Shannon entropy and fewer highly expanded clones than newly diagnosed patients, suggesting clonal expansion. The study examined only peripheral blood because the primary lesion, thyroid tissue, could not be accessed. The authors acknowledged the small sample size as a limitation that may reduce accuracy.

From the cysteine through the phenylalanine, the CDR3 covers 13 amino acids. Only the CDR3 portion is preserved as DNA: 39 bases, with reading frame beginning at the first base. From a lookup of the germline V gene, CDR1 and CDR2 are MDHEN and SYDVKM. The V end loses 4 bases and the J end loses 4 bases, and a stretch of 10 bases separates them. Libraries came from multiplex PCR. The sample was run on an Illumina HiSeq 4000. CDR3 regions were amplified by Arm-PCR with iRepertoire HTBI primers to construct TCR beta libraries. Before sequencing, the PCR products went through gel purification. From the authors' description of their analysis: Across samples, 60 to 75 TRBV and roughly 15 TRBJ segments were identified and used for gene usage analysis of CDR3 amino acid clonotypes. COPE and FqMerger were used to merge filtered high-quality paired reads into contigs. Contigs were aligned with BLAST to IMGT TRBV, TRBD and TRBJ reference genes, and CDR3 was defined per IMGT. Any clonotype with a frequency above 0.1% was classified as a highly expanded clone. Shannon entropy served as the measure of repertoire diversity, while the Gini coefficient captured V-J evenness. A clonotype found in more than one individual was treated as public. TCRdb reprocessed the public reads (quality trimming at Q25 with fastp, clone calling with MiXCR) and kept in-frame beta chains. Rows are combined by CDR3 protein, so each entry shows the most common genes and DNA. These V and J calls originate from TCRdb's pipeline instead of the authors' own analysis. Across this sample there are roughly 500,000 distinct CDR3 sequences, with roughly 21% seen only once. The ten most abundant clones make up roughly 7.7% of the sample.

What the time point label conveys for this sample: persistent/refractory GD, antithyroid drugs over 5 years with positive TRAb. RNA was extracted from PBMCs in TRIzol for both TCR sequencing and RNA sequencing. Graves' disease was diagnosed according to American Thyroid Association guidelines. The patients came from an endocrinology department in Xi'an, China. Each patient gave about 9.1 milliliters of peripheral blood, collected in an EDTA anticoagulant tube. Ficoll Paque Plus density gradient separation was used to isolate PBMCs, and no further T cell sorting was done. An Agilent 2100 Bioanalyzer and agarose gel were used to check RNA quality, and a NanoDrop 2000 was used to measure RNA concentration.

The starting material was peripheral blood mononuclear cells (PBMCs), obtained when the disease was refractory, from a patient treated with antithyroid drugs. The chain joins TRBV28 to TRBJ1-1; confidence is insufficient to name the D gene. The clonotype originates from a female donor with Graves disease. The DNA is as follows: TGTGCCAGCAGTTCGTGGGAGGGCACTGAAGCTTTCTTT. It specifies CASSSWEGTEAFF.